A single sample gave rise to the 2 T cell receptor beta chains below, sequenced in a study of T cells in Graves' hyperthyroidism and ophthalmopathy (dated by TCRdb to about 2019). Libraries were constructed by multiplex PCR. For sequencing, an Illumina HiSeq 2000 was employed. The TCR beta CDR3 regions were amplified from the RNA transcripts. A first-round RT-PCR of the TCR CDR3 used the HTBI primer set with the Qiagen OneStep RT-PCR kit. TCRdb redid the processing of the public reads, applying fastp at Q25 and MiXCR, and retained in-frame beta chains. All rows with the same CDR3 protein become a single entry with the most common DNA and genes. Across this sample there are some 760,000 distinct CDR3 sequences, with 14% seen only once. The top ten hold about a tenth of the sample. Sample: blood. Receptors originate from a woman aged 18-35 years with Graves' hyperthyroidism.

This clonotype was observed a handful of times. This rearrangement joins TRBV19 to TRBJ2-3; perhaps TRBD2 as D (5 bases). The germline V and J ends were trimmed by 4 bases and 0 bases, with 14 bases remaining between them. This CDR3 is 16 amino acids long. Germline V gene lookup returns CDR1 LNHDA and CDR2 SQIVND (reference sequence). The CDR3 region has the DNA TGTGCCAGTAGTAGAACGCTAGCCTCTAGCACAGATACGCAGTATTTT. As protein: CASSRTLASSTDTQYF.

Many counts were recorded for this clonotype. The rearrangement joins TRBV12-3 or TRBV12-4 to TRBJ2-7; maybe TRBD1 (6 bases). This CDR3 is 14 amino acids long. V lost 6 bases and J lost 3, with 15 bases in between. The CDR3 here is CASSTGQGVYEQYF. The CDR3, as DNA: TGTGCCAGCAGCACAGGGCAGGGAGTCTACGAGCAGTACTTC.